This TCR beta chain was recorded in a study of shared clonotypes between healthy human individuals. For every subset, genomic DNA was evenly distributed across several immunoSEQ plates. Original handling: Owing to the provision of junction-only sequences devoid of quality scores by immunoSEQ, filtering differed. Libraries were prepared by immunoSEQ multiplex PCR; TCRdb keeps only in-frame clonotypes and omits some of them. V, J and clone size were drawn from that table, and D and trimming were deduced from the DNA. Altogether 2 million to 2.5 million clones are present, about 94% being singletons, with the ten largest covering roughly 0.13%. The ends lost 6 bases at V and 4 bases at J; junction bases unmatched: 5. The CDR3 length is 13 residues. The V gene's germline CDR1 is ENHRY and CDR2 SYGVKD.

The clonotype was recovered from a man aged 18 to 30 in good health. Sequenced input: naive CD4+ T cells sorted from blood. Subset denoted: CD45RA+ positively selected. This chain connects TRBV10-3 to TRBJ2-7; 8 bases are a match to TRBD1. CDR3 bases: TGTGCCATCAGCGGACAGGGCGATTACGAGCAGTACTTC. This codes for CAISGQGDYEQYF.